The present T cell receptor (beta chain) was sequenced within a study of blood T cell repertoires in COVID-19. Study details: The United States, Italy and Spain were the sources of the acute and convalescent COVID-19 samples.

Original processing methods: Amplification of reference gene primers provided the estimated nucleated cell counts. Assay used: immunoSEQ multiplex PCR; TCRdb lists only in-frame clones, some missing. That table furnishes V, J and clone size, whereas the DNA furnished D and trimming. The repertoire consists of under 250,000 clones, with 90% occurring once and the leading ten covering 2.7%. Seattle enrolled patients during active infection and tracked them longitudinally. Germline assignment: CDR1 MNHNY and CDR2 SVGAGI (reference sequence). The CDR3 totals 18 residues. The V gene end was trimmed by 5 bases and the J gene end by 1 base; junction bases not matched to a gene: 14.

The chain recombines TRBV6-6 with TRBJ2-3, with 8 positions matching TRBD1. The receptor was derived from a young man with COVID-19, enrolled during active disease. Input material: peripheral blood. CDR3 sequence reads: CASSPGGFPLSGTDTQYF. Written as DNA, the CDR3 is TGTGCCAGCAGTCCAGGGGGCTTTCCCCTTTCCGGCACAGATACGCAGTATTTT.